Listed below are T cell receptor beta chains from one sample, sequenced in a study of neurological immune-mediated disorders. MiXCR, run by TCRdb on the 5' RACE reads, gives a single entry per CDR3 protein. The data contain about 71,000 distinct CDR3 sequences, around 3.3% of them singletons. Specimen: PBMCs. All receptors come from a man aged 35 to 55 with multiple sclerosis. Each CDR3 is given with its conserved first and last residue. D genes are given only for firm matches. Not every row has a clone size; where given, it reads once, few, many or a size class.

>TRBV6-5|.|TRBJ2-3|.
CASSYREFSDTQYF
TGTGCCAGCAGTTACAGGGAATTTTCAGATACGCAGTATTTT
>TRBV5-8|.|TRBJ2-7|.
CASSLGLATYEQYF
TGTGCCAGCAGCTTGGGGTTGGCAACCTACGAGCAGTACTTC
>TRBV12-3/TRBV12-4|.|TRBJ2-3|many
CASSFGRETTDTQYF
TGTGCCAGCAGTTTCGGTCGGGAGACCACAGATACGCAGTATTTT
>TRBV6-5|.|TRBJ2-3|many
CATAGRDTDTQYF
TGTGCCACGGCGGGAAGAGACACAGATACGCAGTATTTT
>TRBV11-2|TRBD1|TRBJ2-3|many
CASSLAAGQGVTDTQYF
TGTGCCAGCAGCTTAGCTGCGGGACAGGGGGTCACAGATACGCAGTATTTT
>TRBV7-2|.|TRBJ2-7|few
CASSLDGTQYLQEQYF
TGTGCCAGCAGCTTAGATGGGACACAATATCTCCAGGAGCAGTACTTC
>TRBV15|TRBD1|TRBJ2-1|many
CATSRGIDRDGGEQFF
TGTGCCACCAGCAGAGGAATCGACAGGGACGGAGGTGAGCAGTTCTTC
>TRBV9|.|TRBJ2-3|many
CASSGEGHFLFPDTQYF
TGTGCCAGCAGCGGGGAGGGACATTTCCTTTTCCCAGATACGCAGTATTTT
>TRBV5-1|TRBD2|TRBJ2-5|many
CASRGLPQETQYF
TGCGCCAGCAGGGGACTACCCCAAGAGACCCAGTACTTC
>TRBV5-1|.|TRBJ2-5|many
CASSFSGYPQETQYF
TGCGCCAGCAGCTTTTCGGGTTATCCCCAGGAGACCCAGTACTTC
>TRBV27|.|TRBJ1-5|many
CASSLGRQAGDHQPQHF
TGTGCCAGCAGTTTAGGGCGGCAGGCGGGTGATCATCAGCCCCAGCATTTT
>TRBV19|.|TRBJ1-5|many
CASSIQGDQPQHF
TGTGCCAGTAGTATCCAGGGCGATCAGCCCCAGCATTTT
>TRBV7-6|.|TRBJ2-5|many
CASSLGQIQETQYF
TGTGCCAGCAGCTTAGGGCAAATACAAGAGACCCAGTACTTC